This T cell receptor (beta chain) was recovered during a study of T-cell memory formation after mild COVID-19. One entry per CDR3 protein results from TCRdb running MiXCR on the 5' RACE reads. The sample has roughly 300,000 distinct CDR3 sequences, roughly 8.2% seen once; the top ten hold about 20%. Study-wide points: Among clones contracting day 15 to 85, CD4/CD8 was balanced, whereas later expanders leaned CD4+.

The V and J ends lost 4 bases and 0 bases respectively, with 15 bases between them. This CDR3 is 15 amino acids long. CDR1 is SQVTM and CDR2 is ANQGSEA in the germline V gene. The sample holds a few counts of this clonotype. Its antigen is unidentified. This TCR derives from a man aged 18-30 years who had mild COVID-19 (a few samples of this study predate the infection). Cell type and time point are not known. Sequenced input: PBMCs or a T cell subset sorted from them (not recorded which). The rearrangement links TRBV29-1 to TRBJ1-1, with D possibly being TRBD1 (5 bases). The CDR3, as DNA: TGCAGCGTTGGTGTTGGGGGACCCATGAACACTGAAGCTTTCTTT. Residues: CSVGVGGPMNTEAFF.